The entry below gives a single T cell receptor (beta chain) sequence along with its context. These data come from a study of blood T cell repertoires in COVID-19. Study-level information: Material from acute and convalescent COVID-19 was sourced from the United States, Italy and Spain.

The V gene lost 4 bases and the J gene lost 2 bases, with 9 bases spanning the gap. The CDR3 sequence is 13 residues long. Germline lookup yields CDR1 MNHEY and CDR2 SVGAGI. Libraries were prepared by immunoSEQ multiplex PCR; TCRdb keeps only in-frame clonotypes and omits some of them. Found here are some 230,000 clones, 85% of them singletons; the top ten hold 2.9%. This chain joins TRBV6-5 and TRBJ2-7; D is unclear. The receptor's source is a man aged 50 to 59 who had recovered from COVID-19. The sequencing sample was made of peripheral blood. CDR3 residues: CASSSLPTYEQYF. The DNA of the CDR3 is TGTGCCAGCAGTTCACTCCCTACCTACGAGCAGTACTTC.